This T cell receptor beta chain was recorded in a study of T cell repertoires in cytomegalovirus infection. As for the study in general: It was recently identified HLA-C-restricted and well-studied HLA-B-restricted CMV epitopes that the study used. Public TCR beta signatures marked donors with CMV infection and the matching HLA. Study findings and constraints: In two of eight donors, the top clonotype was HLA-C-restricted CMV-specific.

MiXCR, run by TCRdb on the reads, gives a single entry per CDR3 protein. The sample holds some 350,000 distinct CDR3 sequences, roughly 36% seen once. This clonotype was observed many times. The antigen remains unidentified. Germline V gene lookup returns CDR1 MGHRA and CDR2 YSYEKL. V gave up 5 bases and J gave up 4 bases; unmatched junction bases: 9. The CDR3 extends over 18 amino acids. The chain recombines TRBV4-1 with TRBJ2-2, with 14 bases fitting TRBD2. The clonotype was recovered from a human donor in good health (CMV status not recorded). Some clones in this sample may be carry-over from other donors' samples. This material consisted of cultured PBMCs, taken from culture after CMV antigen stimulation. The CDR3 DNA is TGCGCCAGCAGCTTTCGACTAGCGGGAGGGTTGGGCACCGGGGAGCTGTTTTTT. Protein sequence: CASSFRLAGGLGTGELFF.